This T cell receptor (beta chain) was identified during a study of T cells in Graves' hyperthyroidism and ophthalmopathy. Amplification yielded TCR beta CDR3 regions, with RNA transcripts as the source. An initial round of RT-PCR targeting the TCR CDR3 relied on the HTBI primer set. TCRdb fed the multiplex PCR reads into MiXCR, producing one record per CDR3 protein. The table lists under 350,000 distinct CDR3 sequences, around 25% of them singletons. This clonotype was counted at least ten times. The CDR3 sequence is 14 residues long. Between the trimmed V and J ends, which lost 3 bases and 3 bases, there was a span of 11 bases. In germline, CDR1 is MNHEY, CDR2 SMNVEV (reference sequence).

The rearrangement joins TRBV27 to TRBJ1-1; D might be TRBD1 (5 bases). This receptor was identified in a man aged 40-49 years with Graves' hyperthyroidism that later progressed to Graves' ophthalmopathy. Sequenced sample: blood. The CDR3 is CASSFAGRDTEAFF. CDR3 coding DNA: TGTGCCAGCAGTTTCGCGGGACGGGACACTGAAGCTTTCTTT.